This TCR beta chain is from a study of regulatory T cells in long-lasting Graves disease. Study background: New Graves' disease cases had less than 3 months of antithyroid drugs.

Time point here: newly diagnosed GD, antithyroid drugs for less than 3 months. From PBMCs, RNA was extracted and then used to make the TCR library. Libraries of TCR beta came from iRepertoire HTBI primers plus Arm-PCR of CDR3 regions. TCRdb itself ran the multiplex PCR reads through MiXCR, one entry per CDR3 protein. The data show about 350,000 distinct CDR3 sequences, roughly 17% seen once. The data were also submitted as part of a second study, on T cells in Graves' hyperthyroidism and ophthalmopathy.

This specimen was peripheral blood mononuclear cells (PBMCs), taken at new diagnosis, from a patient treated with antithyroid drugs. This clonotype was obtained from a woman under 30 with Graves disease.

CDR3 sequence (DNA): TGTGCCATCATCGCAGAGAGCTCCTACAATGAGCAGTTCTTC. It is translated as CAIIAESSYNEQFF. The J gene is TRBJ2-1, the V gene TRBV10-3; D not resolved. This CDR3 has 14 amino acids. Germline V gene data show CDR1 as ENHRY and CDR2 as SYGVKD. V was trimmed by 7 bases and J by 0 bases, leaving 10 bases between them.